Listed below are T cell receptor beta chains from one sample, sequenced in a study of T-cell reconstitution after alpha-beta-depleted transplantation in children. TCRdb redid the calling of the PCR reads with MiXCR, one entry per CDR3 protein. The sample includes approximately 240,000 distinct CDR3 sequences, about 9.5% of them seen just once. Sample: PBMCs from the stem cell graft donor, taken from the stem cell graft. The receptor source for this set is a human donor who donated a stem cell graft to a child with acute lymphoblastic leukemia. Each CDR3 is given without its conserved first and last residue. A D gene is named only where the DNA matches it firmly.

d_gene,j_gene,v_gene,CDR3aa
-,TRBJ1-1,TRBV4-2,ASSQARVTEAF
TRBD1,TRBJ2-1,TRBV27,ASSLKPGTGPDEQF
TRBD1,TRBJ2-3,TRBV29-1,SVQGISGTETSNTQY
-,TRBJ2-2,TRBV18,ASSPTDSTNTGELF
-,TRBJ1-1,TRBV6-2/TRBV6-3,ASSYGAGEAF
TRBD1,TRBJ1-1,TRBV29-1,SGIQGAGTEAF
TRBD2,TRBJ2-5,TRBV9,ASSVYGTTQETQY
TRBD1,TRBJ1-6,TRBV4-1,ASSQELPGGYGPLH
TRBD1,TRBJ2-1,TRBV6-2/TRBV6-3,ASSGTGPHEQF
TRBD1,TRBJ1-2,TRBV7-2,ASSPDRGHGYT
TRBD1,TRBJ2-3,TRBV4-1,ASSQNRDRADTQY
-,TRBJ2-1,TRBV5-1,ASGNSGNNNEQF
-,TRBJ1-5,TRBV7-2,ASSSSEGPYEPQH
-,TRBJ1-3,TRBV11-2,ASSLSPQGSGNTIY
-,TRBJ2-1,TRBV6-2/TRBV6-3,ASSYPRGWFNEQF
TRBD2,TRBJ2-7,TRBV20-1,SARGASGAYEQY
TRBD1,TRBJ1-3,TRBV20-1,SARAPGQIPPYSGNTIY
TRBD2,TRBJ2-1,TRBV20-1,SARGTSSGINEQF
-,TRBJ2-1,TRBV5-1,ASSLVASNNEQF
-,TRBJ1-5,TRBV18,ASSPQDIPEPQH
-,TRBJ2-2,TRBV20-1,SARDLGGLDGELF
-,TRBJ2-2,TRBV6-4,ASSQENTGELF
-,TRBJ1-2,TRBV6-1,ASSDDRRSNYGYT
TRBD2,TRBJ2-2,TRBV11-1,ASRPSGGSSRNTGELF
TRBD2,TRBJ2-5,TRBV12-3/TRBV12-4,ASSLANWGGQETQY
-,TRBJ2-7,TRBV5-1,ASTESGYEQY
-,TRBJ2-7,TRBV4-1,ASSLDHTDYEQY
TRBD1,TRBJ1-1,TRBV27,ATGTGRLEAF
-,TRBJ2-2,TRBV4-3,ASSQDGRRDTGELF
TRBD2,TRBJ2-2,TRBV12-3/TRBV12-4,ASSLGLAGSTGELF
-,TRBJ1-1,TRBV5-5,ASSLRTQVNTEAF
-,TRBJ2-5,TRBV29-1,SVGLETQY
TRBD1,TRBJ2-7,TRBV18,ASSPGQGRYEQY
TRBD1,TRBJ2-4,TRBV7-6,ASSPGDRGVNIQY
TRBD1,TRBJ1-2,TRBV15,ATSRRLTGLDYGYT
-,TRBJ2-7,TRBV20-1,SAREWRQSSYEQY
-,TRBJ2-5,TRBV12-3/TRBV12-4,ASSLMGLTNSWATAQY
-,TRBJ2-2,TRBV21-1,ASSKGPPGELF
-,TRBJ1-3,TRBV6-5,ASSPRQNSPGNTIY
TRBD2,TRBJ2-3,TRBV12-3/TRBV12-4,ASSLRGTSGGRDTQY
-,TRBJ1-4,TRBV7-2,ASSLGHGEKLF
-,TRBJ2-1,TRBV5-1,ASSLIHEQF
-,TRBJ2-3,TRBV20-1,SASSAGGTDTQY
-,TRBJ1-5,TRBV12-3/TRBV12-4,ASSPPLQPQH
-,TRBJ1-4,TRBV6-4,ASSSKGRANEKLF
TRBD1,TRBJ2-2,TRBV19,ASSQPTGSVDTGELF
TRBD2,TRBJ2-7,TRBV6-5,ASSYSILSGGSSYEQY
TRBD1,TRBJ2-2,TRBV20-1,SANHGQVGELF
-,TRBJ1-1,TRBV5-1,ASSPGWGGGTEAF
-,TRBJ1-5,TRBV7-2,ASSLGGPSLSNQPQH
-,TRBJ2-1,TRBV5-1,ASYRRDSSPGEQF
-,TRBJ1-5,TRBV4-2,ASSQEEGRNQPQH
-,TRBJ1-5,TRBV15,ATSSDRGGQPQH
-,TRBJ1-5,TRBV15,ATSRDLTGDSNQPQH
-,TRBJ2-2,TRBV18,ASSPTPSFTGELF
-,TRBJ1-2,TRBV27,ASSLGRGQLYGYT
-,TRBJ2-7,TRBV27,ATQGGTRTHEQY
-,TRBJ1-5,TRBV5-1,ASSLEGLSNQPQH
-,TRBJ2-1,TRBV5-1,ASSFPTPGNEQF
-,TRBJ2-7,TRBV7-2,ASSLEVGATYEQY